The 5 T cell receptor beta chains below all came from one sample that was sequenced in a study of T cells in Graves' hyperthyroidism and ophthalmopathy. TCR beta CDR3 region amplification was performed from RNA transcripts. When the TCR CDR3 underwent first-round RT-PCR, the HTBI primer set was used. A single record per CDR3 protein comes from TCRdb applying MiXCR to the multiplex PCR reads. The data contain some 270,000 distinct CDR3 sequences, 12% to 15% of them seen just once; the ten biggest clones take up 7.9%. The sequenced sample was blood. Receptor source: a middle-aged woman with Graves' hyperthyroidism.

This clonotype was recorded many times. The chain has TRBV6-5 and TRBJ1-1, with D uncertain. The CDR3 extends over 13 amino acids. Germline CDR1 and CDR2: MNHEY and SVGAGI. Trimming stripped 1 base from V and 5 bases from J, with 8 bases between. The CDR3 sequence: CASSYWLGTEAFF. CDR3 nucleotides: TGTGCCAGCAGTTACTGGCTAGGGACTGAAGCTTTCTTT.

A note on this clonotype: Being one base from a much bigger clone, this may be a read error. The rearrangement joins TRBV20-1 to TRBJ2-7, with D possibly being TRBD1 or TRBD2 (7 bases each). The J call may not be correct, given that the DNA end is closer to TRBJ2-1. Germline assignment: CDR1 DFQATT and CDR2 SNEGSKA (reference sequence). The CDR3 runs to 12 residues. The chain's CDR3 is CSATDRDYEQFF. In DNA form, the CDR3 reads TGCAGTGCGACAGACAGGGACTACGAGCAGTTCTTC.

This clonotype was found many times. V gene TRBV3-1 combines with J gene TRBJ1-3, with D hard to call. The V end was cut by 0 bases, the J end by 4 bases, with 4 bases between. Germline V gene lookup returns CDR1 LGHDT and CDR2 YNNKEL (reference sequence). CDR3 length: 13 amino acids. Here the CDR3 reads CASSQEPGNTIYF. The CDR3 DNA follows: TGTGCCAGCAGCCAAGAACCCGGAAACACCATATATTTT.

In its sample, this clonotype was seen many times. As DNA, the CDR3 is TGTGCCAGCAGCCCTAGACAGGGAGGGCATCAGCCCCAGCATTTT. This translates into CASSPRQGGHQPQHF. The chain couples TRBV12-3 or TRBV12-4 to TRBJ1-5, with 7 nucleotides matching TRBD1. This CDR3 comprises 15 residues. Germline trimming cut 6 bases from V and 5 bases from J; bases unmatched to any gene: 10.

This clonotype was seen many times. The chain has TRBV20-1 and TRBJ2-7, with TRBD1 as a possible D gene (6 bases). The CDR3 loop spans 14 amino acids. CDR1 is DFQATT and CDR2 is SNEGSKA in the germline V gene (reference sequence). V lost 0 bases and J 4 bases, leaving 13 bases between the germline ends. The CDR3 loop is CSARDYGRGYEQYF. CDR3 in DNA: TGCAGTGCTAGAGATTACGGCAGGGGTTACGAGCAGTACTTC.